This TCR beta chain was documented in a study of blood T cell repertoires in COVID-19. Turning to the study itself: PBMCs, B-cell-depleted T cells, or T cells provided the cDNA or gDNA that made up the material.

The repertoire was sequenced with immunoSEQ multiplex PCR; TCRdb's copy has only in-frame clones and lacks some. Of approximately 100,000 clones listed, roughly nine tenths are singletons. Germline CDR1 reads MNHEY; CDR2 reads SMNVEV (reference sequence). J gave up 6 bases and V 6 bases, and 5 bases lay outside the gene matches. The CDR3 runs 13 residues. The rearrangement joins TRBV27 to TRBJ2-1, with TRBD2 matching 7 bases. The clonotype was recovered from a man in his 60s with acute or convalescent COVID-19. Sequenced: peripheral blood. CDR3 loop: CASSFASGNEQFF. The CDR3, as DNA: TGTGCCAGCAGCTTTGCTAGCGGCAATGAGCAGTTCTTC.